The clone carrying this T cell receptor (beta chain) was observed a single time. As yet, its antigen is unknown. This entry comes from a study of T cell responses to AZD1222 COVID-19 vaccine. Overall study results and limits: Repertoires were sampled only after the peak T cell response.

This CDR3 has 15 residues. Germline V gene sequence: CDR1 WSHSY, CDR2 SAAADI. With 2 bases removed from V and 6 bases from J, the gap between germline ends came to 14 bases. The assay was immunoSEQ multiplex PCR, and TCRdb's table has in-frame clones only and misses some. The repertoire holds some 170,000 clones, with 70% to 90% as singletons. The input for sequencing was peripheral blood, taken 28 days after the second AZD1222 dose. This chain joins TRBV10-2 and TRBJ1-5; D is perhaps TRBD1 (5 bases). This receptor was identified in an adult who received the AZD1222 COVID-19 vaccine. CDR3: CASSEGEGRGQPQHF. The CDR3 DNA sequence: TGCGCCAGCAGTGAGGGGGAGGGGCGCGGTCAGCCCCAGCATTTT.